The source of this T cell receptor (beta chain) is a study of T-cell reconstitution after alpha-beta-depleted transplantation in children. The study's findings and limits: From newly produced T cells came most of the T-cell counts and diversity one year after transplant. Expanded graft clones, several hundred of them, were reportedly the source of alpha-beta T cells about two months after transplant. Recipient T cells and thymic progenitors that survived were the source of the high TCRbeta diversity seen at day 60 in some patients.

Trimming left V 1 base short and J 7 bases short, with 14 bases between. Germline-derived CDR1 and CDR2 are SGHTA and FQGNSA. This CDR3 region has 15 residues. Unique molecular identifiers were incorporated into the prepared TCRbeta library. TCRdb re-analysed the PCR reads in MiXCR, keeping a single row per CDR3 protein. The data hold 550,000 to 800,000 distinct CDR3 sequences, with around 13% observed a single time. This clonotype was seen a handful of times. The antigen remains undetermined. The chain carries TRBV7-2 and TRBJ2-1; tentative D call: TRBD2 (5 bases). This sequence originates from a girl aged 2-10 years with congenital amegakaryocytic thrombocytopenia, due to receive a stem cell transplant. Sequencing used PBMCs, obtained before TCRalphabeta/CD19-depleted stem cell transplant. CDR3 DNA: TGTGCCAGCAGCTTAGGCTGGACCCCGGGGAATGAGCAGTTCTTC. It specifies CASSLGWTPGNEQFF.